What follows are 5 T cell receptor beta chains derived from one specimen sequenced in a study of human T cells and chemical hapten exposure (dated by TCRdb to about 2021). This specimen's time point label, per the study, means: patch test 3, about 24 weeks after DPC sensitization. The treatment or condition label for this specimen denotes: therapeutic diphenylcyclopropenone sensitization with weekly scalp DPC. Libraries were made using RACE. TCRdb records NextSeq 500 as the sequencer. TCRdb reran the public reads through fastp at Q25 and MiXCR, keeping productive beta chains. CDR3 protein duplicates are merged, each entry listing the most common genes and DNA. This sample gives 50,000 to 60,000 distinct CDR3 sequences in total; under 15% of them show up just once. The top ten clones comprise 2% to 2.5% of the sample. Specimen: whole blood, collected in connection with sensitization to the hapten diphenylcyclopropenone (DPC). The origin of the receptors is a man in his thirties or forties with alopecia areata. Some clones in this sample may be carry-over from other donors' samples.

This clonotype was picked up many times. The chain has TRBV5-1 and TRBJ1-5; perhaps TRBD1 as D (6 bases). CDR3 length equals 14 residues. In germline, CDR1 is SGHRS, CDR2 YFSETQ. V was cut by 4 bases and J by 3 bases, with 11 bases left in between. CDR3 in amino acids: CASSPDSANQPQHF. In DNA form, the CDR3 reads TGCGCCAGCAGCCCGGACAGCGCCAATCAGCCCCAGCATTTT.

The rearrangement links TRBV7-6 to TRBJ2-1, with 9 nucleotides matching TRBD2. Per the germline V gene, CDR1 is SGHVS and CDR2 is FNYEAQ. There are 14 residues in the CDR3. V lost 2 bases, J lost 8 bases, and 4 bases stayed unmatched. CDR3 amino acids: CASSLSGGYDEQFF. The CDR3, as DNA: TGTGCCAGCAGCTTAAGCGGGGGGTACGATGAGCAGTTCTTC. The whole variable domain, filled in from reference TRBV7-6 and TRBJ2-1, reads GAGVSQSPRYKVTKRGQDVALRCDPISGHVSLYWYRQALGQGPEFLTYFNYEAQQDKSGLPNDRFSAERPEGSISTLTIQRTEQRDSAMYRCASSLSGGYDEQFFGPGTRLTVL.

The rearrangement links TRBV7-2 to TRBJ1-4; 11 nucleotides match TRBD1. This CDR3 is built from 15 residues. The germline gives CDR1 SGHTA, CDR2 FQGNSA. Trimming cost V 0 bases and J 8 bases; bases outside gene matches: 2. The CDR3 DNA reads TGTGCCAGCAGCTTAGCCGGGACAGGGGGAGAAAAACTGTTTTTT. It yields the protein CASSLAGTGGEKLFF.

This sequence joins TRBV7-6 and TRBJ1-2, with TRBD1 matching over 12 bases. This CDR3 region has 17 residues. Unmatched junction bases numbered 11, after V lost 2 bases and J lost 7 bases. Germline values: CDR1 SGHVS, CDR2 FNYEAQ. CDR3 region: CASSLLGGTGGYSGYTF. The CDR3 coding sequence is TGTGCCAGCAGCTTACTCGGCGGGACAGGGGGCTATAGTGGCTACACCTTC.

V is TRBV18 and J is TRBJ1-4, with D unclear. The CDR3 covers 15 residues. With 3 bases removed from V and 0 bases from J, the gap between germline ends came to 8 bases. Germline V lookup: CDR1 KGHSH, CDR2 LQKENI. Here the CDR3 reads CASSPDGATNEKLFF. The DNA for the CDR3 is TGTGCCAGCTCACCGGACGGCGCAACTAATGAAAAACTGTTTTTT.